Following are 15 T cell receptor beta chains from one sample sequenced in a study of T cell changes during pregnancy in multiple sclerosis. Generated by immunoSEQ multiplex PCR, the TCRdb table keeps only in-frame clones and is missing some. The sample includes tens of thousands of clones, 85% to 95% of them seen just once. The sample in question was peripheral blood, obtained in the third trimester of pregnancy. The receptors derive from a female donor in good health, enrolled as a control in a pregnancy study.

The V and J genes are TRBV11-2 and TRBJ2-5; TRBD2 might be the D (6 bases). The V end was cut by 6 bases, the J end by 5 bases, with 10 bases between. Germline V gene sequence: CDR1 SGHAT, CDR2 FQNNGV. The CDR3 totals 12 residues. The CDR3 DNA reads TGTGCCAGCAGGGTTGGGAGGGAGACCCAGTACTTC. It is translated as CASRVGRETQYF.

This chain connects TRBV29-1 to TRBJ2-6; TRBD2 matches 9 bases. V dropped 7 bases and J dropped 0; count of bases not matched to a gene: 7. Germline CDR1 is SQVTM and CDR2 is ANQGSEA. CDR3 size: 16 residues. The CDR3 reads CSAGGGVSSGANVLTF. The CDR3, as DNA: TGCAGCGCGGGCGGGGGGGTTAGCTCTGGGGCCAACGTCCTGACTTTC.

This clone is a singleton in its sample. The rearrangement uses TRBV5-5 and TRBJ2-7, with D tentatively TRBD1 (6 bases). This CDR3 is 16 amino acids long. The germline V gene encodes CDR1 SGHKS and CDR2 YYEKEE (reference sequence). Trimming cost V 1 base and J 2 bases, with 16 bases left between them. CDR3 region: CASSLQQGLLAYEQYF. The CDR3 nucleotides read TGTGCCAGCAGCTTGCAGCAGGGGCTGTTAGCCTACGAGCAGTACTTC.

This chain uses TRBV13 with TRBJ2-1; 14 nucleotides line up with TRBD2. V was pared by 3 bases and J by 7 bases, with 2 bases of the junction left unmatched. Looked up from germline, CDR1 is PRHDT and CDR2 is FYEKMQ (reference sequence). The CDR3 covers 15 residues. The CDR3 here is CASSLTSGGANEQFF. The DNA of the CDR3 is TGTGCCAGCAGCTTGACTAGCGGGGGGGCGAATGAGCAGTTCTTC.

V and J are TRBV27 and TRBJ1-1; 7 bases line up with TRBD1. CDR1 MNHEY and CDR2 SMNVEV come from the germline V gene (reference sequence). The CDR3 length is 14 residues. V gave up 6 bases and J gave up 1 base; unmatched junction bases: 5. CDR3 loop: CASSYGQANTEAFF. CDR3 DNA: TGTGCCAGCAGCTATGGACAGGCGAACACTGAAGCTTTCTTT.

This chain connects TRBV19 to TRBJ2-3; D unclear. V was clipped by 6 bases and J by 4 bases, with 14 bases between them. The CDR3 spans 14 residues. Germline CDR1 is LNHDA and CDR2 is SQIVND (reference sequence). The CDR3 reads CASRASVSADTQYF. The CDR3 bases are TGTGCCAGTAGGGCTAGTGTGTCCGCAGATACGCAGTATTTT.

The chain combines TRBV9 with TRBJ2-7, with a weak D call TRBD1 (5 bases). Trimming pared 5 bases from V and 0 bases from J, leaving 6 bases between. The CDR3 extends over 12 amino acids. Germline CDR1 is SGDLS and CDR2 is YYNGEE. DNA for the CDR3: TGTGCCAGCAGGGACACCTCCTACGAGCAGTACTTC. Its protein product is CASRDTSYEQYF.

The chain carries TRBV4-2 and TRBJ2-3; D possibly corresponds to TRBD2 (5 bases). Trimming pared 4 bases from V and 0 bases from J, leaving 11 bases between. The germline V gene encodes CDR1 LGHNA and CDR2 YNFKEQ. The CDR3 length is 15 residues. DNA for the CDR3: TGTGCCAGCAGCCGAAGCGGAGGAAGCACAGATACGCAGTATTTT. Residues: CASSRSGGSTDTQYF.

V gene TRBV18 combines with J gene TRBJ1-2, with a possible D match to TRBD1 (6 bases). The V end lost 6 bases, the J end lost 3 bases, and 17 bases lay between the germline ends. Germline values: CDR1 KGHSH, CDR2 LQKENI. The CDR3 has 15 amino acids. Written as DNA, the CDR3 is TGTGCCAGCTCCCCGGTGGCAGGGGACGACTATGGCTACACCTTC. Its translation: CASSPVAGDDYGYTF.

CDR3 in amino acids: CASSFWSVRASPLHF. Here the CDR3 DNA reads TGTGCCAGCAGTTTCTGGAGTGTCAGGGCCTCACCCCTCCACTTT. V usage is TRBV28 and J usage is TRBJ1-6; D might be TRBD1 (5 bases). The CDR3 has 15 amino acids. Germline lookup yields CDR1 MDHEN and CDR2 SYDVKM. The germline V and J ends were trimmed by 3 bases and 10 bases, with 16 bases remaining between them.

V is TRBV6-5 and J is TRBJ2-2, with unresolved D. The CDR3 is made up of 14 amino acids. V lost 6 bases and J lost 7, with 15 bases in between. CDR1 is MNHEY and CDR2 is SVGAGI in the germline V gene. CDR3 residues: CASSPTGVIGELFF. For the CDR3, the DNA is TGTGCCAGCAGCCCCACGGGTGTTATCGGGGAGCTGTTTTTT.

The table lists this clone with a few counts. The chain uses TRBV6-1 and TRBJ1-2; 7 bases align to TRBD1. The ends lost 6 bases at V and 2 bases at J; junction bases unmatched: 3. Germline values: CDR1 MNHNS, CDR2 SASEGT. This CDR3 is 13 amino acids long. This chain's CDR3 is CASSLTGNYGYTF. The DNA of the CDR3 is TGTGCCAGCAGCCTGACAGGGAACTATGGCTACACCTTC.

The rearrangement joins TRBV7-9 to TRBJ2-5; 11 bases are a match to TRBD2. The CDR3 consists of 16 residues. Losses at the gene ends were 5 bases for V and 2 bases for J; bases not matched to a gene: 7. The germline gives CDR1 SEHNR, CDR2 FQNEAQ (reference sequence). The CDR3 nucleotides are TGTGCCAGCAGCCCAGTAGCGGGGGGGGGACAAGAGACCCAGTACTTC. This codes for CASSPVAGGGQETQYF.

The V call is TRBV28, the J call TRBJ2-1; the match to TRBD2 covers 10 bases. With 1 base clipped from V and 9 bases from J, the junction kept 15 bases outside the gene matches. Germline V gives CDR1 MDHEN, CDR2 SYDVKM. The CDR3 has 18 amino acids. CDR3 in amino acids: CASSLFSMGGLANSEQFF. DNA for the CDR3: TGTGCCAGCAGTTTATTTTCTATGGGGGGACTAGCGAATTCTGAGCAGTTCTTC.

This clone was seen only a few times. The V call is TRBV6-6, the J call TRBJ2-7; possibly TRBD2 for D (6 bases). Germline V gives CDR1 MNHNY, CDR2 SVGAGI (reference sequence). With 6 bases removed from V and 0 bases from J, the gap between germline ends came to 9 bases. This CDR3 has 13 residues. This chain's CDR3 is CASRLADSYEQYF. The CDR3, as DNA: TGTGCCAGCAGATTAGCGGACTCCTACGAGCAGTACTTC.